The clone carrying this T cell receptor (beta chain) was counted ten times or more. No antigen is known for it. The sample is drawn from a study of T-cell reconstitution after alpha-beta-depleted transplantation in children. Study-level points and caveats: Some patients showed high day-60 TCRbeta diversity, which derived from surviving recipient T cells and thymic progenitors. Newly made T cells mostly supplied T-cell counts and diversity one year after transplant. Several hundred expanded graft clones reportedly were the source of alpha-beta T cells about two months after transplant.

Trimming removed 3 bases from V and 1 base from J, with 7 bases in between. From germline, CDR1 is SGHDT and CDR2 YYEEEE. The CDR3 totals 13 residues. The TCRbeta library incorporated unique molecular identifiers. TCRdb re-derived calls from the PCR reads in MiXCR, one entry per CDR3 protein. The table shows around 670,000 distinct CDR3 sequences, with around 12% occurring only once. Specimen: PBMCs, collected before TCRalphabeta/CD19-depleted stem cell transplant. The receptor comes from a girl under 10 years old with congenital amegakaryocytic thrombocytopenia, due to receive a stem cell transplant. The chain joins TRBV5-6 to TRBJ1-1; D is perhaps TRBD1 (5 bases). CDR3 coding DNA: TGTGCCAGCAGCTGGACATCGAACACTGAAGCTTTCTTT. It is translated as CASSWTSNTEAFF. Complete variable domain (other parts from reference TRBV5-6 and TRBJ1-1): DAGVTQSPTHLIKTRGQQVTLRCSPKSGHDTVSWYQQALGQGPQFIFQYYEEEERQRGNFPDRFSGHQFPNYSSELNVNALLLGDSALYLCASSWTSNTEAFFGQGTRLTVV.